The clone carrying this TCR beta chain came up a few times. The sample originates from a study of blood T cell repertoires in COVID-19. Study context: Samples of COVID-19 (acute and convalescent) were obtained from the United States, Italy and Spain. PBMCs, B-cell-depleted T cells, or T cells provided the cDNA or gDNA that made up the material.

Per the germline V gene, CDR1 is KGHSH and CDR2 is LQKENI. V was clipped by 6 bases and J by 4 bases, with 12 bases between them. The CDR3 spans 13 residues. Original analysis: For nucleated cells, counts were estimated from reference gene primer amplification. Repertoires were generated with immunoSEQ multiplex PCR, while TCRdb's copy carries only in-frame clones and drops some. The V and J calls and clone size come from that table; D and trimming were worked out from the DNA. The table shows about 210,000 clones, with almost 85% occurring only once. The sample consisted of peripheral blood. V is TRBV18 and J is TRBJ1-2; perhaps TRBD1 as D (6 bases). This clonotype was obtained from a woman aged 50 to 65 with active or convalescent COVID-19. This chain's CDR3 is CASSSGQSYGYTF. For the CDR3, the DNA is TGTGCCAGCTCCTCAGGACAGAGCTATGGCTACACCTTC. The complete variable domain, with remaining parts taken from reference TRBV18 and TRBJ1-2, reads NAGVMQNPRHLVRRRGQEARLRCSPMKGHSHVYWYRQLPEEGLKFMVYLQKENIIDESGMPKERFSAEFPKEGPSILRIQQVVRGDSAAYFCASSSGQSYGYTFGSGTRLTVV.